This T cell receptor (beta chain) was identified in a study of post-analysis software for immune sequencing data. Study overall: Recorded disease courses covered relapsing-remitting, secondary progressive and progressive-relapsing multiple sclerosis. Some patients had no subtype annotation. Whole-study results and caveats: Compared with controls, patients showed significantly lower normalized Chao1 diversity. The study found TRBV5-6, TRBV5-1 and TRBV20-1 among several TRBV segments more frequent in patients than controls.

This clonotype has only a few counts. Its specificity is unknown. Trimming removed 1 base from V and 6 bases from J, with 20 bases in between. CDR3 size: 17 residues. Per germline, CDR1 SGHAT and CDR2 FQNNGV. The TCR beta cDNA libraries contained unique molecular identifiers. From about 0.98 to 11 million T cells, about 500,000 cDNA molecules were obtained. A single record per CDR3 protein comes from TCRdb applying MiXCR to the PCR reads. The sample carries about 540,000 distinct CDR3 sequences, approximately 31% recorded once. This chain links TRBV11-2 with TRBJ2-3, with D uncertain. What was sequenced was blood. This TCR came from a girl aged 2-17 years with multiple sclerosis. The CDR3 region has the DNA TGTGCCAGCAGCTTAGTCATTCCGAACAACCCCTTGGATACGCAGTATTTT. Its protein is CASSLVIPNNPLDTQYF.